This section outlines one T cell receptor beta chain sequence together with its context. Its target is not known. The sample comes from a study of cytomegalovirus exposure and HLA in healthy donors. Vbeta (60) and Jbeta (13) primers were used in the PCR. Assay: immunoSEQ multiplex PCR; the TCRdb copy retains only in-frame clones and omits some. The table has under 250,000 clones, around 78% seen once. CDR1 and CDR2 (germline): GTSNPN, SVGIG (reference sequence). The V gene lost 0 bases and the J gene lost 4 bases, with 16 bases spanning the gap. CDR3 length: 15 residues. Study results and caveats: At a 0.05 false discovery rate, a later analysis found 15,000 to 20,000 TCR beta sequences to be associated with HLA alleles. Earlier results showed most TCR beta V segments being productive about 90% or about 30% of the time. In a later analysis, a missense DCLRE1C variant was linked to TCR beta V- and J-gene trimming.

The receptor was derived from a man aged 25-40 years in good health and CMV-seronegative. Sequencing was performed on PBMCs. V usage is TRBV30 and J usage is TRBJ2-7, with D possibly TRBD1 on 7 matching bases. CDR3 sequence: CAWSVLPGGGYEQYF. CDR3 nucleotides: TGTGCCTGGAGTGTACTACCAGGGGGAGGTTACGAGCAGTACTTC.